Below, 20 T cell receptor beta chains from the same sample are listed, as sequenced in a study of cytomegalovirus exposure and HLA in healthy donors. The PCR was carried out with 60 Vbeta primers and 13 Jbeta primers. The data were produced by immunoSEQ multiplex PCR, yet TCRdb's version contains in-frame clones alone and is incomplete. The top ten hold roughly 14% of the sample, which has some 86,000 clones, roughly 83% seen once. Sequencing was carried out using PBMCs. These receptors were taken from a woman in her forties in good health and CMV-seropositive.

The V gene is TRBV28, the J gene TRBJ2-1; D might be TRBD2 (6 bases). From germline, CDR1 is MDHEN and CDR2 SYDVKM. Trimming took 7 bases from V and 4 from J, leaving 11 bases between them. This CDR3 spans 13 amino acids. In nucleotides, the CDR3 is TGTGCCAGCAAGGGGCGGGGATACAATGAGCAGTTCTTC. It is translated as CASKGRGYNEQFF.

This sequence joins TRBV28 and TRBJ2-2; 14 bases fit TRBD2. After removal of 0 bases from V and 6 bases from J, the junction contained 3 bases not matched to a gene. Germline assignment: CDR1 MDHEN and CDR2 SYDVKM. The CDR3 extends over 17 amino acids. Written as DNA, the CDR3 is TGTGCCAGCAGTTTATGGCGACTAGCGGGAGGGCCCGGGGAGCTGTTTTTT. Protein product: CASSLWRLAGGPGELFF.

The chain uses TRBV29-1 and TRBJ1-5; 7 bases line up with TRBD1. Unmatched junction bases numbered 5, after V lost 4 bases and J lost 2 bases. CDR1 and CDR2 from the germline V gene are SQVTM and ANQGSEA. The CDR3 totals 14 residues. The DNA for the CDR3 is TGCAGCGTTGCCGACAGGGAGGGCAATCAGCCCCAGCATTTT. Protein product: CSVADREGNQPQHF.

This chain links TRBV30 with TRBJ1-1; no definite D call. V gave up 0 bases and J gave up 5 bases, with 19 bases separating them. This CDR3 has 16 residues. CDR1 is GTSNPN and CDR2 is SVGIG in the germline V gene (reference sequence). The CDR3 is CAWSVDWTLAGTEAFF. The CDR3 region has the DNA TGTGCCTGGAGTGTAGACTGGACCCTCGCGGGGACTGAAGCTTTCTTT.

The rearrangement uses TRBV15 and TRBJ1-2; D is possibly TRBD1 (5 bases). Between the trimmed V and J ends, which lost 4 bases and 0 bases, there was a span of 15 bases. There are 16 residues in the CDR3. The germline V gene has CDR1 LNHNV and CDR2 YYDKDF (reference sequence). The CDR3, as DNA: TGTGCCACCAGCAAGCGATCAGGGTATACTAACTATGGCTACACCTTC. Translated, it gives CATSKRSGYTNYGYTF.

This chain uses TRBV11-3 with TRBJ2-2; 7 bases match TRBD1. Germline values: CDR1 SGHNT, CDR2 YENEEA. The CDR3 extends over 15 amino acids. Losses at the gene ends were 5 bases for V and 1 base for J; bases not matched to a gene: 4. The CDR3 loop reads CASSQTGWNTGELFF. In DNA form, the CDR3 reads TGTGCCAGCAGCCAGACAGGGTGGAACACCGGGGAGCTGTTTTTT.

The chain links TRBV5-6 to TRBJ1-1; D not resolved. This CDR3 is built from 16 residues. The ends were cut back, 1 base at V and 11 bases at J, with 24 bases in the middle. From germline, CDR1 is SGHDT and CDR2 YYEEEE. CDR3 residues: CASSLWAAGIRLGAFF. In nucleotides, the CDR3 is TGTGCCAGCAGCTTGTGGGCTGCCGGCATCCGGTTGGGTGCTTTCTTT.

This clone was counted between two and nine times. This sequence joins TRBV7-9 and TRBJ1-1; D perhaps matches TRBD1 (5 bases). This CDR3 spans 15 amino acids. Trimming left V 4 bases short and J 10 bases short, with 22 bases between. CDR1 is SEHNR and CDR2 is FQNEAQ in the germline V gene (reference sequence). CDR3 sequence reads: CASSSTDRHGSGAFF. The CDR3 region has the DNA TGTGCCAGCAGCTCCACAGACAGACACGGCTCGGGAGCTTTCTTT.

The chain recombines TRBV5-6 with TRBJ2-3; 10 bases line up with TRBD2. Germline V gene lookup returns CDR1 SGHDT and CDR2 YYEEEE. Losses at the gene ends were 4 bases for V and 8 bases for J; bases not matched to a gene: 7. The CDR3 sequence is 14 residues long. The CDR3 bases are TGTGCCAGCAGCAAAGCGGGGGGGACCCGTACGCAGTATTTT. Its protein product is CASSKAGGTRTQYF.

The V and J genes are TRBV27 and TRBJ2-7; 10 bases are shared with TRBD1. Looked up from germline, CDR1 is MNHEY and CDR2 is SMNVEV (reference sequence). With V trimmed by 4 bases and J by 3 bases, 3 bases remained unmatched. The CDR3 is 14 residues long. This CDR3 is CASSSGQGVYEQYF. In DNA, the CDR3 is TGTGCCAGCAGTTCCGGACAGGGGGTCTACGAGCAGTACTTC.

This chain connects TRBV9 to TRBJ2-5, with 10 bases aligning to TRBD2. Losses at the gene ends were 1 base for V and 4 bases for J; bases not matched to a gene: 1. The CDR3 length is 14 residues. Germline values: CDR1 SGDLS, CDR2 YYNGEE. Written as DNA, the CDR3 is TGTGCCAGCAGCGTAACTAGCGGGATAGAGACCCAGTACTTC. Translating gives CASSVTSGIETQYF.

V gene TRBV4-1 combines with J gene TRBJ2-3; D unclear. CDR1 is MGHRA, CDR2 YSYEKL, per germline. The CDR3 consists of 15 residues. V gave up 0 bases and J gave up 1 base, with 8 bases separating them. The CDR3 DNA follows: TGCGCCAGCAGCCAAGAGGGCCCCCGCACAGATACGCAGTATTTT. Protein sequence: CASSQEGPRTDTQYF.

This chain connects TRBV5-1 to TRBJ2-2; 9 nucleotides align to TRBD2. There are 16 residues in the CDR3. Looked up from germline, CDR1 is SGHRS and CDR2 is YFSETQ. Losses at the gene ends were 2 bases for V and 1 base for J; bases not matched to a gene: 3. As DNA, the CDR3 is TGCGCCAGCAGCTTACTGACTAGCGGGAACACCGGGGAGCTGTTTTTT. The encoded protein is CASSLLTSGNTGELFF.

The chain employs TRBV27 and TRBJ1-1; D is unresolved. V was cut by 6 bases and J by 5 bases, with 13 bases left in between. Germline loops: CDR1 MNHEY, CDR2 SMNVEV (reference sequence). CDR3 size: 13 residues. CDR3 in amino acids: CASSFSSSTEAFF. CDR3 DNA: TGTGCCAGCAGCTTTTCGAGTAGTACTGAAGCTTTCTTT.

The V call is TRBV19, the J call TRBJ2-5; 7 bases match TRBD2. The CDR3 is made up of 15 amino acids. Germline-derived CDR1 and CDR2 are LNHDA and SQIVND (reference sequence). Trimming took 3 bases from V and 6 from J; bases not matched to a gene: 10. CDR3 DNA: TGTGCCAGTAGTATGGAACTAGCGTCTCTCCAGACCCAGTACTTC. It is translated as CASSMELASLQTQYF.

The rearrangement joins TRBV6-4 to TRBJ2-3; possibly TRBD1 for D (6 bases). The germline V gene has CDR1 MRHNA and CDR2 SNTAGT. Between the trimmed V and J ends, which lost 2 bases and 8 bases, there was a span of 14 bases. The CDR3 length is 14 residues. The CDR3 sequence: CASSDTNRDGTQYF. For the CDR3, the DNA is TGTGCCAGCAGTGACACCAACAGGGATGGTACGCAGTATTTT.

This clone was observed a single time. The chain recombines TRBV28 with TRBJ1-2, with TRBD1 identical over 11 bases. CDR3 length equals 13 residues. Trimming removed 5 bases from V and 4 bases from J; junction bases left unmatched: 0. Germline values: CDR1 MDHEN, CDR2 SYDVKM. CDR3 region: CASSGTGGYGYTF. The CDR3 region has the DNA TGTGCCAGCAGTGGGACAGGGGGCTATGGCTACACCTTC.

J is TRBJ2-3 and V is TRBV7-8; unclear D gene. Germline values: CDR1 SGHVS, CDR2 FQNEAQ. There are 15 residues in the CDR3. Deletions cut 6 bases from V and 0 bases from J, with 13 bases between. The CDR3 DNA reads TGTGCCAGCAGTGGGCGTATAACTAGCACAGATACGCAGTATTTT. Protein sequence: CASSGRITSTDTQYF.

This rearrangement joins TRBV30 to TRBJ2-6; no clear D. The V end was cut by 0 bases, the J end by 0 bases, with 12 bases between. The CDR3 loop spans 17 amino acids. Germline V gene sequence: CDR1 GTSNPN, CDR2 SVGIG (reference sequence). The CDR3 here is CAWSVALLSSGANVLTF. The CDR3 DNA reads TGTGCCTGGAGTGTCGCCCTCCTGAGCTCTGGGGCCAACGTCCTGACTTTC.

This chain uses TRBV30 with TRBJ1-1, with 10 bases identical to TRBD1. Germline CDR1 is GTSNPN and CDR2 is SVGIG (reference sequence). The CDR3 contains 13 residues. The ends lost 4 bases at V and 10 bases at J; junction bases unmatched: 9. The DNA of the CDR3 is TGTGCCTGGACTCCCCGGGACAGGGGAAGAGCTTTCTTT. This gives the protein CAWTPRDRGRAFF.